The T cell receptor beta chain described here comes from a study of OX40 agonist ivuxolimab in advanced cancers. In the study overall: Ivuxolimab was an agonistic, fully human IgG2 monoclonal antibody directed against OX40 (CD134), a costimulatory receptor. Of the 50 to 55 patients in dose escalation, some 20 had hepatocellular carcinoma, about 15 had melanoma, 9 had renal cell carcinoma and 9 had head and neck cancer. In the dose-escalation cohort, more than 80% of patients were male, and the mean age was around 65 years with a range of roughly 20 to 79. Peripheral TCRbeta sequencing aimed to test whether ivuxolimab altered TCR sequence diversity and caused clonal T-cell expansion. Partial responses were achieved by three dose-escalation patients, of whom one had hepatocellular carcinoma and two had cutaneous melanoma. The paper covers the monotherapy dose-escalation part of the phase I ivuxolimab trial, which included N = 52 patients. Intravenous ivuxolimab was administered to patients every 2 weeks at six dose levels: 0.01, 0.1, 0.3, 1.5, 3 and 10 mg/kg. Patients were allowed to have had prior anti-PD-1, anti-PD-L1 or anti-CTLA-4 therapy, and approximately 41% of the dose-escalation patients had previously received checkpoint inhibitors.

Genomic DNA was isolated from the sorted cells so that the TCRbeta CDR3 region could be sequenced. The immunoSEQ Assay was used to sequence the TCRbeta CDR3 regions. TCRdb retrieved this table from immuneACCESS and kept in-frame rearrangements only. Not all clones are present; in checked studies, unresolved V genes account for under half, and no reason is known for the remainder. The sample table lists tens of thousands of clones, approximately 90% of them with a count of one. Approximately 4% of the sample lies in the top ten. The trial excluded patients who had a history of autoimmune disease or were on systemic immunosuppression. Peripheral blood for TCR sequencing was collected from all dose cohorts at baseline, on cycle 4 day 1, and on cycle 7 day 1. The samples were drawn from a first-in-human, open-label, multicenter phase I dose-escalation trial of ivuxolimab. Adults with locally advanced or metastatic melanoma, renal cell carcinoma, hepatocellular carcinoma or head and neck squamous cell carcinoma were enrolled in the trial. Before TCR sequencing, CD4+ and CD8+ T cells were separately sorted from peripheral blood.

A note on this clone: What antigen it recognizes has not been identified. No base-level quality is on record; no much larger clone is a single base apart.

The CDR3, cysteine through phenylalanine, is 12 amino acids long. Only the CDR3 portion is preserved as DNA: 36 bases, with reading frame beginning at the first base. V loses 7 bases, J loses 3 bases, and the germline ends lie 10 bases apart. Per the germline V gene, MNHEY is the CDR1 and SVGAGI is the CDR2. Findings and caveats that apply to the study as a whole: At doses from 0.1 to 3.0 mg/kg, clonal expansion was seen in both CD4+ and CD8+ blood T cells between baseline and week 6. Low levels of normalized T-cell clonal expansion were also seen in some patients who did not respond. In the 0.1-3.0 mg/kg groups, partial responders had among the lowest normalized peripheral clonal expansion, particularly in CD8+ T cells. After ivuxolimab, CD8+ T cells had more expanded clones than CD4+ T cells on average. The antigen specificity of the peripheral T cells that underwent clonal expansion was not determined.

This material consisted of CD4+ or CD8+ T cells sorted from blood, taken in a trial of the OX40 agonist ivuxolimab. Here the chain combines TRBV6-5 and TRBJ2-7; the D gene cannot be resolved reliably. This receptor was obtained from an adult with an advanced solid tumor such as melanoma, head and neck, liver or kidney cancer. The bases are TGTGCCAGCAATACCGAATTCTACGAGCAGTACTTC. Its translation is CASNTEFYEQYF.